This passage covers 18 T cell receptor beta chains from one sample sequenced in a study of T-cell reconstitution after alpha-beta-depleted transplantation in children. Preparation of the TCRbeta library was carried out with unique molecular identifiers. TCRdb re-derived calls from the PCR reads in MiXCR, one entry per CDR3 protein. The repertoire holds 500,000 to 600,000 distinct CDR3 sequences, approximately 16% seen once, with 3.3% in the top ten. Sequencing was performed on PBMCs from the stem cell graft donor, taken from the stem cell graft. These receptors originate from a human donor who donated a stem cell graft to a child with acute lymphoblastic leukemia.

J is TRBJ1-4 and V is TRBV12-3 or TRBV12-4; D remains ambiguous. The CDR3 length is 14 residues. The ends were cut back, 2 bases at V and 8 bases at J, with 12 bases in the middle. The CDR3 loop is CASSLTEGREKLFF. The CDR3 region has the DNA TGTGCCAGCAGTTTAACCGAGGGTCGGGAAAAACTGTTTTTT.

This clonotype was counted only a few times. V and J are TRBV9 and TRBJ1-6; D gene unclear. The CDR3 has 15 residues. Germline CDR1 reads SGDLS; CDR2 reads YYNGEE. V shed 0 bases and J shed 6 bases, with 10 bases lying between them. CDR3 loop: CASSVEGRSNSPLHF. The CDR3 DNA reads TGTGCCAGCAGCGTAGAGGGTCGGAGTAATTCACCCCTCCACTTT.

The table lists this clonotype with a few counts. The CDR3 DNA sequence: TGCAGTGCTTACACCGGGACTAGCAGTTACGAGCAGTACTTC. It codes for CSAYTGTSSYEQYF. This chain joins TRBV20-1 and TRBJ2-7; 9 nucleotides line up with TRBD2. The CDR3 contains 14 residues. Trimming removed 5 bases from V and 4 bases from J; junction bases left unmatched: 9. The germline V gene has CDR1 DFQATT and CDR2 SNEGSKA (reference sequence).

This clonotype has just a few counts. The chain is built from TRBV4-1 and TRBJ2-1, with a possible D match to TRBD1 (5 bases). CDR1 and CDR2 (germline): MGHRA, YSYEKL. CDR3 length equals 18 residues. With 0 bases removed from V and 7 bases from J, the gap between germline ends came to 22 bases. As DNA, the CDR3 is TGCGCCAGCAGCCAAGAACCGTTCATCAGGGCAAATATGAATGAGCAGTTCTTC. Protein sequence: CASSQEPFIRANMNEQFF.

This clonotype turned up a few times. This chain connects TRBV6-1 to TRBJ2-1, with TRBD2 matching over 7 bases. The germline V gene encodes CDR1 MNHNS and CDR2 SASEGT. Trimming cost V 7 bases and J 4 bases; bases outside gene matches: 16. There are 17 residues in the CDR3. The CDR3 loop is CASTKGLLAAVYNEQFF. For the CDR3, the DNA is TGTGCCAGCACTAAAGGGCTTCTAGCGGCCGTTTACAATGAGCAGTTCTTC.

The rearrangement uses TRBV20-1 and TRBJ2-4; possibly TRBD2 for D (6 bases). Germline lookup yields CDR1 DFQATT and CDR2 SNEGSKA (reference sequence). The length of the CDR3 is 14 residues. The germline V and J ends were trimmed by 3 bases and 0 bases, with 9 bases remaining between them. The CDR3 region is CSASQGLAKNIQYF. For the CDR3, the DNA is TGCAGTGCTAGTCAGGGACTAGCCAAAAACATTCAGTACTTC.

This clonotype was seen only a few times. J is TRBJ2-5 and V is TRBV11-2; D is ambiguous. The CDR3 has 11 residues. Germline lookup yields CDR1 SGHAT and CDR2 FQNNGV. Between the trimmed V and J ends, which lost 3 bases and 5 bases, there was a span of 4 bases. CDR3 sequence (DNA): TGTGCCAGCAGCTTTATCGAGACCCAGTACTTC. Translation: CASSFIETQYF.

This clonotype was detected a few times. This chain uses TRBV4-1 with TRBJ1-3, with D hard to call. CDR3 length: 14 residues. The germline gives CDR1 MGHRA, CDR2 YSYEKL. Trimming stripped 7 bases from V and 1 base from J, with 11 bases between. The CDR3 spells CASTSGRSGNTIYF. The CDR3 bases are TGCGCCAGCACCTCCGGGAGATCTGGAAACACCATATATTTT.

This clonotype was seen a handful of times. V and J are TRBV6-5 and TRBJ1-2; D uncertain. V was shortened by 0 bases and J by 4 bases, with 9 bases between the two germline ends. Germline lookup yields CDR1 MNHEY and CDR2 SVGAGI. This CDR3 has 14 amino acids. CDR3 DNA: TGTGCCAGCAGTTACTCGACGGGGATCTATGGCTACACCTTC. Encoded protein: CASSYSTGIYGYTF.

The CDR3 bases are TGTGCCAGCAGCAAAGTCGTCTGTAGACTACCCAGCACAGATACGCAGTATTTT. It codes for CASSKVVCRLPSTDTQYF. The V and J genes are TRBV21-1 and TRBJ2-3; TRBD2, as called in the table, went unchecked against the DNA. TRBV21-1 is a pseudogene. This CDR3 is 18 amino acids long.

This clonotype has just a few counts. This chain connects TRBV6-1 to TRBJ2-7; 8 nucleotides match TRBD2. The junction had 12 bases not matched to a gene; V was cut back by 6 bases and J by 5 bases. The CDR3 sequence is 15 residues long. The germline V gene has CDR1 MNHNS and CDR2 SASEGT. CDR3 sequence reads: CASRLAEGLNHEQYF. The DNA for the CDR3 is TGTGCCAGCAGACTAGCGGAAGGCCTCAACCACGAGCAGTACTTC.

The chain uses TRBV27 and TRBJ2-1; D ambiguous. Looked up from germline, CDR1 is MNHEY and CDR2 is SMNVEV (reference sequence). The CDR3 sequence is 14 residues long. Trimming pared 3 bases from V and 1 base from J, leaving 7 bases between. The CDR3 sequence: CASSFRRSYNEQFF. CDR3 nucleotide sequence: TGTGCCAGCAGTTTTAGAAGATCCTACAATGAGCAGTTCTTC.

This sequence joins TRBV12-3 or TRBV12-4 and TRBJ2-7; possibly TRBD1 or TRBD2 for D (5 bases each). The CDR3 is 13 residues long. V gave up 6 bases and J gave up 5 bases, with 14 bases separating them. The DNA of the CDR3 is TGTGCCAGCAGCCCCGGGGCCTTGCACGAGCAGTACTTC. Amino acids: CASSPGALHEQYF.

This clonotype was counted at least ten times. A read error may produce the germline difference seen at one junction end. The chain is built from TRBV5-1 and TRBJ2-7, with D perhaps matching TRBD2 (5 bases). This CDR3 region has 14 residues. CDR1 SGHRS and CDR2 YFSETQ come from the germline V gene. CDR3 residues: CASSLVPGSYEQYF. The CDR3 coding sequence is TGTGCCAGCAGCTTAGTCCCGGGGTCCTACGAGCAGTACTTC.

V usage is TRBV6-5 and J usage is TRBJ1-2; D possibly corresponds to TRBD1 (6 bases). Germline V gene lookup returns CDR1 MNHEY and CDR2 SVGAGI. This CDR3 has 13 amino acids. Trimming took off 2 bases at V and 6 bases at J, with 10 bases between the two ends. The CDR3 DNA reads TGTGCCAGCAGTTACGGACAGTCCAATGGCTACACCTTC. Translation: CASSYGQSNGYTF.

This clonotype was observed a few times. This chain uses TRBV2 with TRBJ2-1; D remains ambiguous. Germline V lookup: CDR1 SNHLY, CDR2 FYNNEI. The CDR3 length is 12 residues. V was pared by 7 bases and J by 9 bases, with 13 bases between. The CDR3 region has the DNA TGTGCCAGCACTGGTCTCGGCGGTGAGCAGTTCTTC. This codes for CASTGLGGEQFF.

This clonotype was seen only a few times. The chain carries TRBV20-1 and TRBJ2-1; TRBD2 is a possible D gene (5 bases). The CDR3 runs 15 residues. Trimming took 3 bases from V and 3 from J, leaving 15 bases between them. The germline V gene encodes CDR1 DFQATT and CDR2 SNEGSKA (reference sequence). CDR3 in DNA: TGCAGTGCTAGTACCGAGGATAGCGTCTACAATGAGCAGTTCTTC. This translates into CSASTEDSVYNEQFF.

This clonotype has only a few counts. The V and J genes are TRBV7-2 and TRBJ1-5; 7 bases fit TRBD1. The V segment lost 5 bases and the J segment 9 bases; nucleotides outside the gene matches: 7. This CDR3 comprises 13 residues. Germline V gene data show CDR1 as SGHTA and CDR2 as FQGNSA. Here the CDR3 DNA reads TGTGCCAGCAGCCCCCTTACAGGGGCGCCCCAGCATTTT. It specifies CASSPLTGAPQHF.